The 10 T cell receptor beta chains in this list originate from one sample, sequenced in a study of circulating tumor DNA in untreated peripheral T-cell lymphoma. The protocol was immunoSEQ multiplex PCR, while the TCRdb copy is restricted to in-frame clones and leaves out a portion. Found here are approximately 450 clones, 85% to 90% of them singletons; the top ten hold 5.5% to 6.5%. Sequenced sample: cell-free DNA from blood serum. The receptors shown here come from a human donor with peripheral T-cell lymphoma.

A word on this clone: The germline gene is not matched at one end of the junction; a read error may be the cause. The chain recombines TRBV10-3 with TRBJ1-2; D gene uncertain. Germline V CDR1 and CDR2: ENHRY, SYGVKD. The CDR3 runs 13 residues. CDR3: CAISEPGTYGYIF. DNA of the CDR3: TGTGCCATCAGTGAACCCGGTACTTATGGCTACATCTTC.

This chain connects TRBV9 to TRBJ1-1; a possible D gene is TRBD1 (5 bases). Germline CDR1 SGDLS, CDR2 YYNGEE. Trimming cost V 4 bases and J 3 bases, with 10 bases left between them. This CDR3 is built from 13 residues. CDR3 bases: TGTGCCAGCAGCTGGGACGGAGACACTGAAGCTTTCTTT. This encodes CASSWDGDTEAFF.

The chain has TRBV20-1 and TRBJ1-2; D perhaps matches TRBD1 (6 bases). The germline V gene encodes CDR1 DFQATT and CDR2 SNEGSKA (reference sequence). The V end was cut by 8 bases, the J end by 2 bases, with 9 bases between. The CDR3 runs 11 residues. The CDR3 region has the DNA TGCAGTCTAACAGGGAACTATGGCTACACCTTC. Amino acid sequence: CSLTGNYGYTF.

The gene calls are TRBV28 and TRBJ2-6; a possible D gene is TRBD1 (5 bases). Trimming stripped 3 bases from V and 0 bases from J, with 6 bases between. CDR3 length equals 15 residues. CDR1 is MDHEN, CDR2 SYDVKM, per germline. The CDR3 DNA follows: TGTGCCAGCAGTTTCGACAGCTCTGGGGCCAACGTCCTGACTTTC. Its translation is CASSFDSSGANVLTF. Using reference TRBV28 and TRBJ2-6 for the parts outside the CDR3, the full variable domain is DVKVTQSSRYLVKRTGEKVFLECVQDMDHENMFWYRQDPGLGLRLIYFSYDVKMKEKGDIPEGYSVSREKKERFSLILESASTNQTSMYLCASSFDSSGANVLTFGAGSRLTVL.

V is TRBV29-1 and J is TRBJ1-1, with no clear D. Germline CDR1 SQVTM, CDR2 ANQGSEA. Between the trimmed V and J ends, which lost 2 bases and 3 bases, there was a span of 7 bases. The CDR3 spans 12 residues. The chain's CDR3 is CSVERKYTEAFF. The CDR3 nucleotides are TGCAGCGTTGAAAGAAAATACACTGAAGCTTTCTTT.

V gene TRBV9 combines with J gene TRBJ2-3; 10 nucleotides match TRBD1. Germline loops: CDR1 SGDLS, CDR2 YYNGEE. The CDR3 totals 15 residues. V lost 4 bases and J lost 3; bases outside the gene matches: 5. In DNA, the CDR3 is TGTGCCAGCAGCCCGACAGGGGGCAGGACAGATACGCAGTATTTT. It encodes CASSPTGGRTDTQYF.

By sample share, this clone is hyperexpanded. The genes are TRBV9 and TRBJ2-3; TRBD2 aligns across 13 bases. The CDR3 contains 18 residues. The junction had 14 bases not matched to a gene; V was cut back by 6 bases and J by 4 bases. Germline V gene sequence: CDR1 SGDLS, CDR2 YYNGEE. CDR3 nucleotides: TGTGCCAGCACCGGGACTAGCGGGGATCGGGGGGGCGCAGATACGCAGTATTTT. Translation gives CASTGTSGDRGGADTQYF.

CDR3 nucleotide sequence: TGTGCCTGGAATGTTCGAAGGACTAGGTACACCGGGGAGCTGTTTTTT. Its protein is CAWNVRRTRYTGELFF. The chain couples TRBV30 to TRBJ2-2; TRBD2 matches 7 bases. Germline loops: CDR1 GTSNPN, CDR2 SVGIG (reference sequence). The CDR3 has 16 amino acids. With 4 bases clipped from V and 3 bases from J, the junction kept 11 bases outside the gene matches.

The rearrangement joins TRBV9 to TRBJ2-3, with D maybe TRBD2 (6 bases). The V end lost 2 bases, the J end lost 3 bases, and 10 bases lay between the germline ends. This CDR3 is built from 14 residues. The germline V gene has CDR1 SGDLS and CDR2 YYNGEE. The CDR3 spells CASSVLGSTDTQYF. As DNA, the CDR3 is TGTGCCAGCAGCGTCCTCGGGAGTACAGATACGCAGTATTTT. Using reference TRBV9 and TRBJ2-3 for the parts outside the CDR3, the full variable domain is DSGVTQTPKHLITATGQRVTLRCSPRSGDLSVYWYQQSLDQGLQFLIQYYNGEERAKGNILERFSAQQFPDLHSELNLSSLELGDSALYFCASSVLGSTDTQYFGPGTRLTVL.

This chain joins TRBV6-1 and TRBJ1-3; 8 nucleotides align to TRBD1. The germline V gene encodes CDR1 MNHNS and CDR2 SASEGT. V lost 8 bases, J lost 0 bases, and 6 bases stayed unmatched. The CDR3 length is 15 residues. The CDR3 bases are TGTGCCAGCGGGTCCGGACAGGGCTCTGGAAACACCATATATTTT. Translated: CASGSGQGSGNTIYF.